A selection of T cell receptor beta chains follows, all from one sample in a study of blood T cell repertoires in COVID-19. Libraries were prepared by immunoSEQ multiplex PCR; TCRdb keeps only in-frame clonotypes and omits some of them. Of 130,000 to 150,000 clones in the sample, under 85% were seen once. The specimen sequenced was peripheral blood. These receptors were taken from a woman over 75 in a cohort sampled during active or convalescent COVID-19. Each CDR3 is given with its conserved first and last residue. D genes are given only for firm matches. A row's size may be missing; if present it is once, few, many or a size class.

CDR3 length: 13
clone size: .
V gene: TRBV5-1
D gene: .
J gene: TRBJ1-2
CDR3 protein: CASSPEGTAGYTF
CDR3 DNA: TGCGCCAGCAGCCCGGAGGGGACGGCGGGCTACACCTTC

CDR3 length: 16
clone size: .
V gene: TRBV7-2
D gene: .
J gene: TRBJ2-2
CDR3 protein: CASQISGSPNTGELFF
CDR3 DNA: TGTGCCAGCCAGATCTCAGGGTCCCCGAACACCGGGGAGCTGTTTTTT

CDR3 length: 13
clone size: .
V gene: TRBV5-1
D gene: TRBD1
J gene: TRBJ2-7
CDR3 protein: CASSLGDRREQYF
CDR3 DNA: TGCGCCAGCAGCTTGGGGGACAGGAGGGAGCAGTACTTC

CDR3 length: 14
clone size: .
V gene: TRBV11-3
D gene: TRBD1
J gene: TRBJ2-7
CDR3 protein: CASSLAGQGYEQYF
CDR3 DNA: TGTGCCAGCAGCTTGGCTGGACAGGGCTACGAGCAGTACTTC

CDR3 length: 15
clone size: once
V gene: TRBV18
D gene: TRBD2
J gene: TRBJ2-5
CDR3 protein: CASSPRGGARETQYF
CDR3 DNA: TGTGCCAGCTCACCTCGCGGGGGGGCCCGGGAGACCCAGTACTTC

CDR3 length: 14
clone size: .
V gene: TRBV10-2
D gene: TRBD2
J gene: TRBJ2-5
CDR3 protein: CASRESGGRETQYF
CDR3 DNA: TGCGCCAGCAGGGAATCGGGAGGGAGAGAGACCCAGTACTTC

CDR3 length: 14
clone size: few
V gene: TRBV4-1
D gene: TRBD1
J gene: TRBJ2-1
CDR3 protein: CASSQGTDRREQFF
CDR3 DNA: TGCGCCAGCAGCCAAGGGACGGACAGGAGGGAGCAGTTCTTC

CDR3 length: 14
clone size: .
V gene: TRBV7-8
D gene: .
J gene: TRBJ1-2
CDR3 protein: CASSLVGGSYGYTF
CDR3 DNA: TGTGCCAGCAGCTTAGTGGGGGGAAGCTATGGCTACACCTTC

CDR3 length: 16
clone size: .
V gene: TRBV27
D gene: .
J gene: TRBJ1-5
CDR3 protein: CASTSYPPGRNQPQHF
CDR3 DNA: TGTGCCAGCACCTCTTACCCACCAGGGCGCAATCAGCCCCAGCATTTT

CDR3 length: 15
clone size: .
V gene: TRBV3-1/TRBV3-2
D gene: .
J gene: TRBJ2-3
CDR3 protein: CASSPWGGLSDTQYF
CDR3 DNA: TGTGCCAGCAGCCCGTGGGGGGGGCTCTCAGATACGCAGTATTTT

CDR3 length: 13
clone size: .
V gene: TRBV7-6
D gene: TRBD2
J gene: TRBJ2-7
CDR3 protein: CASSFTGLAEQYF
CDR3 DNA: TGTGCCAGCAGCTTCACGGGACTAGCAGAGCAGTACTTC

CDR3 length: 16
clone size: .
V gene: TRBV11-2
D gene: TRBD1
J gene: TRBJ2-2
CDR3 protein: CASSPSGGAYTGELFF
CDR3 DNA: TGTGCCAGCAGCCCTTCAGGGGGCGCCTACACCGGGGAGCTGTTTTTT

CDR3 length: 15
clone size: .
V gene: TRBV5-1
D gene: TRBD1
J gene: TRBJ1-1
CDR3 protein: CASSLRQQGATEAFF
CDR3 DNA: TGCGCCAGCAGCTTGAGGCAACAGGGGGCCACTGAAGCTTTCTTT

CDR3 length: 12
clone size: .
V gene: TRBV28
D gene: .
J gene: TRBJ2-1
CDR3 protein: CASSFLRQKQFF
CDR3 DNA: TGTGCCAGCAGTTTCCTGAGACAAAAGCAGTTCTTC

CDR3 length: 13
clone size: .
V gene: TRBV29-1
D gene: .
J gene: TRBJ1-3
CDR3 protein: CSVEQGPGNTIYF
CDR3 DNA: TGCAGCGTTGAGCAGGGCCCTGGAAACACCATATATTTT

CDR3 length: 15
clone size: .
V gene: TRBV7-8
D gene: .
J gene: TRBJ1-5
CDR3 protein: CASSPGPGGNQPQHF
CDR3 DNA: TGTGCCAGCAGCCCCGGTCCGGGGGGCAATCAGCCCCAGCATTTT

CDR3 length: 13
clone size: .
V gene: TRBV30
D gene: TRBD2
J gene: TRBJ2-1
CDR3 protein: CAWAGLAYNEQFF
CDR3 DNA: TGTGCCTGGGCGGGACTAGCGTACAATGAGCAGTTCTTC

CDR3 length: 14
clone size: .
V gene: TRBV11-2
D gene: .
J gene: TRBJ1-1
CDR3 protein: CASSILTGNTEAFF
CDR3 DNA: TGTGCCAGCAGCATTTTGACAGGGAACACTGAAGCTTTCTTT

CDR3 length: 13
clone size: .
V gene: TRBV2
D gene: TRBD1
J gene: TRBJ2-1
CDR3 protein: CASEDTGAGEQFF
CDR3 DNA: TGTGCCAGCGAAGATACAGGGGCCGGTGAGCAGTTCTTC

CDR3 length: 16
clone size: .
V gene: TRBV7-2
D gene: TRBD1
J gene: TRBJ1-1
CDR3 protein: CASSLVSGGAGTEAFF
CDR3 DNA: TGTGCCAGCAGCTTAGTCTCAGGGGGCGCGGGCACTGAAGCTTTCTTT

CDR3 length: 15
clone size: once
V gene: TRBV4-1
D gene: .
J gene: TRBJ1-3
CDR3 protein: CASSQDPVIGNTIYF
CDR3 DNA: TGCGCCAGCAGCCAAGACCCGGTTATTGGAAACACCATATATTTT

CDR3 length: 16
clone size: .
V gene: TRBV7-9
D gene: .
J gene: TRBJ1-4
CDR3 protein: CTSSLASRGAGEKLFF
CDR3 DNA: TGTACCAGCAGCTTAGCTTCTAGAGGCGCGGGTGAAAAACTGTTTTTT

CDR3 length: 16
clone size: .
V gene: TRBV9
D gene: .
J gene: TRBJ1-2
CDR3 protein: CASSVHHLTASGGYTF
CDR3 DNA: TGTGCCAGCAGCGTGCACCATTTAACGGCGTCAGGAGGCTACACCTTC

CDR3 length: 14
clone size: .
V gene: TRBV19
D gene: .
J gene: TRBJ1-3
CDR3 protein: CASIPTPSGNTIYF
CDR3 DNA: TGTGCCAGTATCCCAACTCCCTCTGGAAACACCATATATTTT

CDR3 length: 13
clone size: .
V gene: TRBV9
D gene: .
J gene: TRBJ1-1
CDR3 protein: CASSVDLYTEAFF
CDR3 DNA: TGTGCCAGCAGCGTAGATTTATACACTGAAGCTTTCTTT

CDR3 length: 14
clone size: .
V gene: TRBV20-1
D gene: .
J gene: TRBJ2-5
CDR3 protein: CSASRWKRKETQYF
CDR3 DNA: TGCAGTGCTAGTCGTTGGAAGCGGAAAGAGACCCAGTACTTC

CDR3 length: 13
clone size: .
V gene: TRBV19
D gene: .
J gene: TRBJ1-6
CDR3 protein: CASSIAGNSPLHF
CDR3 DNA: TGTGCCAGTAGTATAGCGGGGAATTCACCCCTCCACTTT

CDR3 length: 14
clone size: many
V gene: TRBV5-1
D gene: TRBD1
J gene: TRBJ1-4
CDR3 protein: CASSQENRGGKLFF
CDR3 DNA: TGCGCCAGCAGCCAGGAGAACAGGGGGGGAAAACTGTTTTTT

CDR3 length: 14
clone size: .
V gene: TRBV30
D gene: .
J gene: TRBJ1-5
CDR3 protein: CAWSGGGIDQPQHF
CDR3 DNA: TGTGCCTGGAGTGGGGGAGGGATCGATCAGCCCCAGCATTTT

CDR3 length: 15
clone size: .
V gene: TRBV10-3
D gene: .
J gene: TRBJ2-3
CDR3 protein: CAISDWPLSTDTQYF
CDR3 DNA: TGTGCCATCAGTGACTGGCCGCTTAGCACAGATACGCAGTATTTT

CDR3 length: 14
clone size: .
V gene: TRBV6-2/TRBV6-3
D gene: .
J gene: TRBJ1-2
CDR3 protein: CASSYGAPGYGYTF
CDR3 DNA: TGTGCCAGCAGTTACGGAGCTCCGGGCTATGGCTACACCTTC

CDR3 length: 14
clone size: .
V gene: TRBV5-1
D gene: TRBD1
J gene: TRBJ1-1
CDR3 protein: CASGWTGGDTEAFF
CDR3 DNA: TGCGCCAGCGGATGGACAGGGGGCGACACTGAAGCTTTCTTT

CDR3 length: 14
clone size: .
V gene: TRBV28
D gene: TRBD1
J gene: TRBJ1-6
CDR3 protein: CASRPGQPNSPLHF
CDR3 DNA: TGTGCCAGCAGACCGGGACAGCCTAATTCACCCCTCCACTTT

CDR3 length: 17
clone size: .
V gene: TRBV7-9
D gene: TRBD1
J gene: TRBJ2-3
CDR3 protein: CASSSNRGIFGTDTQYF
CDR3 DNA: TGTGCCAGCAGCTCAAACAGGGGGATATTCGGAACAGATACGCAGTATTTT

CDR3 length: 13
clone size: .
V gene: TRBV5-1
D gene: TRBD1
J gene: TRBJ2-3
CDR3 protein: CASWTGSTDTQYF
CDR3 DNA: TGCGCCAGTTGGACAGGGAGCACAGATACGCAGTATTTT

CDR3 length: 18
clone size: .
V gene: TRBV5-1
D gene: TRBD1
J gene: TRBJ1-2
CDR3 protein: CASSLSVQGDFINYGYTF
CDR3 DNA: TGCGCCAGCAGCTTAAGTGTACAGGGGGATTTTATTAACTATGGCTACACCTTC

CDR3 length: 15
clone size: .
V gene: TRBV18
D gene: TRBD1
J gene: TRBJ1-6
CDR3 protein: CASSRRGQGNSPLHF
CDR3 DNA: TGTGCCAGCTCACGTCGGGGACAGGGTAATTCACCCCTCCACTTT

CDR3 length: 14
clone size: .
V gene: TRBV28
D gene: .
J gene: TRBJ1-5
CDR3 protein: CASSLWGQRAPQHF
CDR3 DNA: TGTGCCAGCAGTTTATGGGGGCAGCGTGCTCCCCAGCATTTT

CDR3 length: 15
clone size: .
V gene: TRBV4-1
D gene: TRBD1
J gene: TRBJ2-3
CDR3 protein: CASSRQGSSADTQYF
CDR3 DNA: TGCGCCAGCAGCCGACAGGGATCCAGCGCAGATACGCAGTATTTT

CDR3 length: 17
clone size: .
V gene: TRBV7-2
D gene: TRBD2
J gene: TRBJ2-5
CDR3 protein: CASSLESAGGPRETQYF
CDR3 DNA: TGTGCCAGCAGCTTAGAGTCAGCGGGGGGGCCTCGAGAGACCCAGTACTTC

CDR3 length: 16
clone size: .
V gene: TRBV6-2/TRBV6-3
D gene: TRBD2
J gene: TRBJ2-3
CDR3 protein: CASSLITAGGLDTQYF
CDR3 DNA: TGTGCCAGCAGTCTGATTACGGCGGGGGGGCTAGATACGCAGTATTTT

CDR3 length: 16
clone size: once
V gene: TRBV5-1
D gene: .
J gene: TRBJ1-6
CDR3 protein: CASSLAIQGLGSPLHF
CDR3 DNA: TGCGCCAGCAGCTTGGCCATACAGGGATTAGGCTCACCCCTCCACTTT

CDR3 length: 15
clone size: .
V gene: TRBV6-5
D gene: TRBD1
J gene: TRBJ1-4
CDR3 protein: CASSSGTAHNEKLFF
CDR3 DNA: TGTGCCAGCAGTTCTGGGACAGCTCATAATGAAAAACTGTTTTTT

CDR3 length: 16
clone size: .
V gene: TRBV5-1
D gene: .
J gene: TRBJ1-4
CDR3 protein: CASSLDGQPDLGKLFF
CDR3 DNA: TGCGCCAGCAGCTTGGACGGACAGCCCGACCTGGGAAAACTGTTTTTT

CDR3 length: 14
clone size: .
V gene: TRBV5-1
D gene: .
J gene: TRBJ1-4
CDR3 protein: CASSSGPTNEKLFF
CDR3 DNA: TGCGCCAGCAGCTCCGGTCCAACTAATGAAAAACTGTTTTTT

CDR3 length: 15
clone size: .
V gene: TRBV18
D gene: .
J gene: TRBJ2-1
CDR3 protein: CASSPKAGDVYEQFF
CDR3 DNA: TGTGCCAGCTCACCAAAGGCAGGGGACGTGTATGAGCAGTTCTTC